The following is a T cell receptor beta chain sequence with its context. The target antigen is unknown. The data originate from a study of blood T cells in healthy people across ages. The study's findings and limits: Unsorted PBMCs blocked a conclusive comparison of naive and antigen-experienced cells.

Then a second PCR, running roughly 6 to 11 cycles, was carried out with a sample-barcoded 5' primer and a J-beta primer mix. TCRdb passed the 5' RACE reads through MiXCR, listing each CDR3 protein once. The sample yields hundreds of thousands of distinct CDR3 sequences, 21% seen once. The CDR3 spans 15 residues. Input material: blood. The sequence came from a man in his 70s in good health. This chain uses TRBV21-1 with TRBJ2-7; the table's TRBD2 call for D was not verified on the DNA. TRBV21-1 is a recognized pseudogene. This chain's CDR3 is CASRKDLQAPYEQYF. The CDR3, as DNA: TGTGCCAGCAGGAAAGATCTTCAGGCCCCCTACGAGCAGTACTTC.